These T cell receptor beta chains were read from a single sample in a study of response to subunit inactivated influenza vaccine. TCRdb re-derived calls from the RT-PCR reads in MiXCR, one entry per CDR3 protein. Here the sample spans about 520,000 distinct CDR3 sequences, around 25% being singletons. The specimen was CD4+ T cells sorted from PBMCs, collected about 5 days after vaccination. The receptors stem from a man in his fifties who received an inactivated influenza vaccine. Each CDR3 is given with its conserved first and last residue. Each record gives: V gene, D gene, clone size, J gene, CDR3 protein, CDR3 DNA. The D gene is left open where the match is weak. Not every row has a clone size; where given, it reads once, few, many or a size class.

TRBV28	-	many	TRBJ1-3	CASSPPRVGGNTIYF	TGTGCCAGCAGTCCACCCCGGGTGGGTGGAAACACCATATATTTT
TRBV10-3	-	-	TRBJ1-4	CAISQAATNEKLFF	TGTGCCATCAGCCAGGCCGCAACTAATGAAAAACTGTTTTTT
TRBV12-3/TRBV12-4	-	-	TRBJ1-1	CASSRAARSYTEAFF	TGTGCCAGCAGTCGGGCGGCGCGAAGCTACACTGAAGCTTTCTTT
TRBV12-3/TRBV12-4	-	few	TRBJ1-5	CASTLGVSNQPQHF	TGTGCCAGCACCCTTGGCGTTAGCAATCAGCCCCAGCATTTT
TRBV20-1	-	-	TRBJ1-6	CSARRGADSGSPLHF	TGCAGTGCTAGGAGGGGAGCGGACAGCGGGTCACCCCTCCACTTT
TRBV6-4	TRBD2	few	TRBJ2-1	CASSAGLAGYNEQFF	TGTGCCAGCAGTGCCGGACTAGCGGGTTACAATGAGCAGTTCTTC
TRBV4-1	TRBD1	few	TRBJ2-7	CASSQDRSGQVHEQYF	TGCGCCAGCAGCCAAGATCGGTCGGGACAGGTCCACGAGCAGTACTTC
TRBV12-3/TRBV12-4	TRBD2	few	TRBJ2-1	CASSRKRTRQNNEQFF	TGTGCCAGCAGTCGCAAACGGACTAGACAAAACAATGAGCAGTTCTTC
TRBV7-9	-	few	TRBJ2-5	CASSYRTEGGETQYF	TGTGCCAGCAGCTACCGGACTGAGGGTGGGGAGACCCAGTACTTC
TRBV20-1	-	few	TRBJ1-1	CSAKTGTNTEAFF	TGCAGTGCCAAGACAGGAACGAACACTGAAGCTTTCTTT
TRBV9	-	few	TRBJ2-4	CASSVGDPGEAKNIQYF	TGTGCCAGCAGCGTAGGAGACCCAGGAGAAGCCAAAAACATTCAGTACTTC
TRBV20-1	TRBD2	-	TRBJ2-7	CSALGLADEQYF	TGCAGTGCTCTGGGACTAGCAGACGAGCAGTACTTC
TRBV5-1	-	-	TRBJ1-1	CASSGNTEAFF	TGCGCCAGCAGCGGGAACACTGAGGCTTTCTTT